This T cell receptor beta chain was captured in a study of preoperative IRX-2 immunotherapy in early breast cancer. This sample's treatment: preoperative locoregional IRX-2 cytokine immunotherapy. This phase Ib study tested locoregional IRX-2 cytokine immunotherapy given before surgery. Trimming stripped 4 bases from V and 1 base from J, with 10 bases between. The germline CDR1 and CDR2 sequences are WSHSY and SAAADI. This CDR3 comprises 14 residues. Method: immunoSEQ multiplex PCR; TCRdb's copy keeps in-frame clones and lacks some. The sample holds roughly 27,000 clones, 65% to 85% seen once. The chain couples TRBV10-2 to TRBJ2-5; D possibly matches TRBD1 or TRBD2 (5 bases each). The receptor comes from a human donor with breast cancer. The sample was acquired from a patient treated with IRX-2 immunotherapy. The CDR3 DNA is TGCGCCAGCAGTGGAATCGGGGCCCAAGAGACCCAGTACTTC. Encoded protein: CASSGIGAQETQYF.